Below are 14 T cell receptor beta chains sequenced from a single sample in a study of cytomegalovirus exposure and HLA in healthy donors. The PCR made use of 60 Vbeta and 13 Jbeta primers. Measured with immunoSEQ multiplex PCR; TCRdb has only the in-frame clones, and not every one. The profile covers about 73,000 clones, with 75% appearing a single time and roughly 12% taken by the ten largest. The sequencing input was PBMCs. All receptors come from a man between 65 and 80 years old in good health and CMV-seronegative.

The rearrangement joins TRBV7-2 to TRBJ2-7; 10 bases match TRBD2. Germline V CDR1 and CDR2: SGHTA, FQGNSA. V lost 3 bases and J lost 4; bases outside the gene matches: 3. The CDR3 runs 14 residues. CDR3 nucleotides: TGTGCCAGCAGCTTGGGTAGCGGGAGGTACGAGCAGTACTTC. Protein sequence: CASSLGSGRYEQYF. The full variable domain, its missing parts supplied by reference TRBV7-2 and TRBJ2-7, is GAGVSQSPSNKVTEKGKDVELRCDPISGHTALYWYRQSLGQGLEFLIYFQGNSAPDKSGLPSDRFSAERTGGSVSTLTIQRTQQEDSAVYLCASSLGSGRYEQYFGPGTRLTVT.

The J gene is TRBJ1-1, the V gene TRBV2; D remains ambiguous. The CDR3 totals 14 residues. Germline CDR1 and CDR2: SNHLY and FYNNEI. The V and J ends lost 10 bases and 0 bases respectively, with 15 bases between them. CDR3 loop: CANRVDILNTEAFF. Here the CDR3 DNA reads TGTGCCAACAGAGTCGACATTCTGAACACTGAAGCTTTCTTT.

V is TRBV29-1 and J is TRBJ2-1; 11 positions match TRBD2. V dropped 4 bases and J dropped 9; count of bases not matched to a gene: 5. There are 13 residues in the CDR3. From germline, CDR1 is SQVTM and CDR2 ANQGSEA. CDR3 DNA sequence: TGCAGCGTTGCCCTACTAGCGGGAGCTGAGCAGTTCTTC. It is translated as CSVALLAGAEQFF.

V and J are TRBV6-6 and TRBJ1-1, with 10 bases aligning to TRBD1. Trimming removed 6 bases from V and 1 base from J; junction bases left unmatched: 5. Looked up from germline, CDR1 is MNHNY and CDR2 is SVGAGI (reference sequence). This CDR3 region has 15 residues. CDR3: CASRNDRGQNTEAFF. The CDR3 DNA reads as TGTGCCAGCAGAAACGACAGGGGGCAGAACACTGAAGCTTTCTTT.

J is TRBJ2-5 and V is TRBV6-6; weak D call: TRBD2 (6 bases). Germline lookup yields CDR1 MNHNY and CDR2 SVGAGI (reference sequence). There are 15 residues in the CDR3. Trimming left V 3 bases short and J 2 bases short, with 13 bases between. CDR3 coding DNA: TGTGCCAGCAGTTATCTTATGGAGGGGCAAGAGACCCAGTACTTC. Protein sequence: CASSYLMEGQETQYF.

This rearrangement joins TRBV5-1 to TRBJ1-4; 8 positions agree with TRBD1. Germline loops: CDR1 SGHRS, CDR2 YFSETQ. With 9 bases clipped from V and 5 bases from J, the junction kept 3 bases outside the gene matches. There are 12 residues in the CDR3. In DNA form, the CDR3 reads TGCGCCACGACAGGGGCAAATGAAAAACTGTTTTTT. Amino acids: CATTGANEKLFF.

The J gene is TRBJ1-5, the V gene TRBV2, with TRBD1 matching over 7 bases. V gave up 3 bases and J gave up 4 bases; unmatched junction bases: 9. This CDR3 is 16 amino acids long. Germline V gene sequence: CDR1 SNHLY, CDR2 FYNNEI. The CDR3 sequence is CASSDRDRLINQPQHF. The CDR3 DNA follows: TGTGCCAGCAGTGATCGGGACAGATTGATTAATCAGCCCCAGCATTTT. Filled out from reference TRBV2 and TRBJ1-5, the complete variable domain reads EPEVTQTPSHQVTQMGQEVILRCVPISNHLYFYWYRQILGQKVEFLVSFYNNEISEKSEIFDDQFSVERPDGSNFTLKIRSTKLEDSAMYFCASSDRDRLINQPQHFGDGTRLSIL.

CDR3 residues: CASSLGGLASQETQYF. The DNA of the CDR3 is TGCGCCAGCAGCTTGGGGGGACTAGCGAGCCAAGAGACCCAGTACTTC. This chain links TRBV5-1 with TRBJ2-5, with TRBD2 matching 10 bases. Germline V gives CDR1 SGHRS, CDR2 YFSETQ. The V gene end was trimmed by 0 bases and the J gene end by 1 base; junction bases not matched to a gene: 3. The CDR3 contains 16 residues.

This clone was seen a single time. The V call is TRBV18, the J call TRBJ1-5, with D perhaps TRBD1 (5 bases). V lost 2 bases to trimming and J lost 2 bases, with 7 bases between them. Germline V CDR1 and CDR2: KGHSH, LQKENI. There are 14 residues in the CDR3. DNA of the CDR3: TGTGCCAGCTCACCAGGAGGGGGCAATCAGCCCCAGCATTTT. This sequence encodes CASSPGGGNQPQHF. Drawing the rest from reference TRBV18 and TRBJ1-5, the complete variable domain is NAGVMQNPRHLVRRRGQEARLRCSPMKGHSHVYWYRQLPEEGLKFMVYLQKENIIDESGMPKERFSAEFPKEGPSILRIQQVVRGDSAAYFCASSPGGGNQPQHFGDGTRLSIL.

V usage is TRBV28 and J usage is TRBJ1-6; possible D gene TRBD1, 6 bases. Germline V CDR1 and CDR2: MDHEN, SYDVKM. The V end was cut by 3 bases, the J end by 10 bases, with 13 bases between. There are 14 residues in the CDR3. CDR3 in DNA: TGTGCCAGCAGTTTCCCCCAGGGGACCTCACCCCTCCACTTT. As protein: CASSFPQGTSPLHF.

The V and J genes are TRBV4-1 and TRBJ1-5; D remains unclear. The CDR3 length is 14 residues. Trimming left V 1 base short and J 5 bases short, with 9 bases between. The germline V gene encodes CDR1 MGHRA and CDR2 YSYEKL. This chain's CDR3 is CASSQGPGYQPQHF. The CDR3 DNA reads TGCGCCAGCAGCCAAGGGCCAGGTTATCAGCCCCAGCATTTT.

This sequence joins TRBV5-8 and TRBJ2-1; TRBD1 might be the D (6 bases). Deletions cut 4 bases from V and 2 bases from J, with 13 bases between. There are 15 residues in the CDR3. The germline V gene encodes CDR1 SGHTS and CDR2 YDEGEE. CDR3 amino acids: CASSPTGSPYNEQFF. DNA for the CDR3: TGTGCCAGCAGCCCTACAGGGTCCCCCTACAATGAGCAGTTCTTC.

This clone came up a few times. The CDR3 nucleotides are TGTGCCAGCCGCCTCAGCGGGGATAGCAATCAGCCCCAGCATTTT. As protein: CASRLSGDSNQPQHF. This chain uses TRBV6-1 with TRBJ1-5; D is unresolved. Deletions cut 8 bases from V and 0 bases from J, with 14 bases between. Germline-derived CDR1 and CDR2 are MNHNS and SASEGT. The CDR3 contains 15 residues.

The table lists this clone with a count of one. The chain is built from TRBV29-1 and TRBJ2-7; 10 nucleotides align to TRBD1. V gave up 5 bases and J gave up 6 bases; unmatched junction bases: 4. The germline gives CDR1 SQVTM, CDR2 ANQGSEA. The CDR3 extends over 12 amino acids. The CDR3 loop reads CSVRTGGSEQYF. CDR3 nucleotide sequence: TGCAGCGTTAGGACAGGGGGTTCCGAGCAGTACTTC.